The T cell receptor (beta chain) under discussion was sequenced for a study of monozygotic twins with inflammatory bowel disease. General observations from the study: Discordant twins showed the same repertoire similarity as concordant twins, possibly from limited power. The inverse Simpson measure of TCRbeta diversity was lower in IBD patients than in healthy co-twins.

To note about this clonotype: Its matching antigen is unknown.

Using TCRalpha and TCRbeta cDNA, the researchers carried out two nested PCRs that lasted around 15 and 9 cycles. TCRdb processed the 5' RACE reads again and assigns one entry to each CDR3 protein, with no DNA. This repertoire includes fewer than 550,000 distinct CDR3 sequences. Each donor had approximately 2.5 ml of blood drawn. The CDR3 consists of 14 residues. Germline CDR1 is SGHRS and CDR2 is YFSETQ. The TCR originated in a human donor with ulcerative colitis or Crohn's disease, or a healthy co-twin of an affected twin (not recorded which). Sample: blood. V and J are TRBV5-1 and TRBJ2-7. CDR3 region: CASKRFEEFGEQYF.